Below, one T cell receptor (beta chain) is given with its context. This sample stems from a study of OX40 agonist ivuxolimab in advanced cancers. Overall study context: Patients were given ivuxolimab, an antibody that agonizes OX40 (CD134). Patients were under 90% male with ages roughly 20 to 90, mean approximately 55.

The CDR3 is 13 amino acids. The germline V and J ends were trimmed by 4 bases and 1 base, with 10 bases remaining between them. Germline V gene data show CDR1 as GTSNPN and CDR2 as SVGIG (reference sequence). Measured with immunoSEQ multiplex PCR; TCRdb has only the in-frame clones, and not every one. The sample has 45,000 to 65,000 clones, approximately 90% seen once. The clonotype comes from an adult with an advanced solid tumor such as melanoma, head and neck, liver or kidney cancer. The sample consisted of CD4+ or CD8+ T cells sorted from blood, taken in a trial of the OX40 agonist ivuxolimab. The V gene is TRBV30, the J gene TRBJ1-1, with D uncertain. The CDR3 loop reads CAWTKASNTEAFF. CDR3 nucleotide sequence: TGTGCCTGGACCAAAGCTTCGAACACTGAAGCTTTCTTT. Drawing the rest from reference TRBV30 and TRBJ1-1, the complete variable domain is SQTIHQWPATLVQPVGSPLSLECTVEGTSNPNLYWYRQAAGRGLQLLFYSVGIGQISSEVPQNLSASRPQDRQFILSSKKLLLSDSGFYLCAWTKASNTEAFFGQGTRLTVV.